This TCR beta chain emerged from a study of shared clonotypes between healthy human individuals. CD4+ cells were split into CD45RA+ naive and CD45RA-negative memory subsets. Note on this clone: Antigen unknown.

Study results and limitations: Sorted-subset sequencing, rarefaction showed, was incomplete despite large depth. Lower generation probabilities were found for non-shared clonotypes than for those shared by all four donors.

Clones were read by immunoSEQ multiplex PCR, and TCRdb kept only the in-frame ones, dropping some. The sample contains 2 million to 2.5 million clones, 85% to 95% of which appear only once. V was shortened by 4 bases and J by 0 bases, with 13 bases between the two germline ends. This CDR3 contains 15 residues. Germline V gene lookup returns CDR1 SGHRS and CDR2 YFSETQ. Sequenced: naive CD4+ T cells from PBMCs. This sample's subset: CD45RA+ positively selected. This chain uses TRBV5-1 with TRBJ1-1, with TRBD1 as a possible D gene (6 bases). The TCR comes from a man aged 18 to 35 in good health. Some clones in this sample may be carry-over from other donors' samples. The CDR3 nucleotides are TGCGCCAGCAGCCGGGAAGGACAGATGAACACTGAAGCTTTCTTT. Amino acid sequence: CASSREGQMNTEAFF.